The clone carrying this T cell receptor beta chain occurred a few times. The antigen is undetermined. The sample carries other DNA sequences with the same CDR3. Study processing details: Filtering differed since immunoSEQ provided only junctions, with no quality scores. Produced via immunoSEQ multiplex PCR; TCRdb's table is partial and in-frame only. D and trimming come from the DNA, and the V and J calls and clone size come from that table. The data hold some 550,000 clones, with about 97% observed a single time. CD4+ cell separation produced CD45RA+ naive and CD45RA-negative memory subsets. The CDR3 is 14 residues long. Germline V gives CDR1 SEHNR, CDR2 FQNEAQ (reference sequence). Losses at the gene ends were 5 bases for V and 4 bases for J; bases not matched to a gene: 3. This sample was taken from a study of shared clonotypes between healthy human individuals. Whole-study findings and limits: Generation probabilities of non-shared clonotypes were lower (relative to those shared by all four donors).

The material sequenced was naive CD4+ T cells sorted from blood. Subset reported: CD45RA+ positively selected. This receptor was obtained from a woman in her 30s in good health. This chain joins TRBV7-9 and TRBJ1-5; TRBD1 matches at 9 bases. The CDR3 sequence: CASSPGTGNQPQHF. The CDR3 DNA reads as TGTGCCAGCAGCCCCGGGACAGGGAATCAGCCCCAGCATTTT.